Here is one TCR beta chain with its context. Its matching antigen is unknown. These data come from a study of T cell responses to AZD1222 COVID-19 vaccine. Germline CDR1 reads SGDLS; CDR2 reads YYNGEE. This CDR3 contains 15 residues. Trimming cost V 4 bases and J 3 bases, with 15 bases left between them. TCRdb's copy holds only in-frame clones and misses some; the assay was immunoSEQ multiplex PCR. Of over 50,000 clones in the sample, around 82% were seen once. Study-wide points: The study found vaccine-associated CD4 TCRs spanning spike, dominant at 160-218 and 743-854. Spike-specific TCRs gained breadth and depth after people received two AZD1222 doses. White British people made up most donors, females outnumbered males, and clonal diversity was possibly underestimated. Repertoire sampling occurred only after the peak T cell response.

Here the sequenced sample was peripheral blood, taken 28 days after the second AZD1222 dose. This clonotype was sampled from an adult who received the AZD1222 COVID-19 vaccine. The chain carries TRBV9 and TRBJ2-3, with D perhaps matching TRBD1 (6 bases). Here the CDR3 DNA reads TGTGCCAGCAGCTCTTCAGGGGATAGGACAGATACGCAGTATTTT. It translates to CASSSSGDRTDTQYF.